This T cell receptor beta chain was identified in a study of CD8 T cells in ankylosing spondylitis. TCRdb fed the 5' RACE reads into MiXCR, producing one record per CDR3 protein. The data show about 140,000 distinct CDR3 sequences, with roughly 8.4% seen just once and 7.3% held by the top ten. Trimming at V came to 1 base and at J to 2 bases, leaving 1 base not matched to a gene. The CDR3 is made up of 15 amino acids. CDR1 is LGHDT, CDR2 YNNKEL, per germline (reference sequence). This rearrangement joins TRBV3-1 to TRBJ2-7, with 11 bases fitting TRBD2. The sequencing input was synovial fluid, either unsorted or a sorted T cell fraction (not recorded which). This sequence was found in a male donor with ankylosing spondylitis. CDR3 coding DNA: TGTGCCAGCAGCCAAGGACTAGCGGGGCCCTACGAGCAGTACTTC. Protein product: CASSQGLAGPYEQYF.